These 9 T cell receptor beta chains were all obtained from the same sample, sequenced in a study of beta chain features in type 1 diabetes. Of the isolated RNA, all was reverse transcribed, and so the sequenced material was expressed TCRB transcripts. Generated by immunoSEQ multiplex PCR, the TCRdb table keeps only in-frame clones and is missing some. Of about 150,000 clones listed, over 8.5% are singletons. The sequencing sample was made of central memory CD4+ T cells from blood. The receptors come from a man younger than 35 in good health.

This clone appeared a few times. J is TRBJ2-7 and V is TRBV4-2; D gene uncertain. Trimming shortened V by 0 bases and J by 1 base, and 10 bases separated the two germline ends. In germline, CDR1 is LGHNA, CDR2 YNFKEQ. The CDR3 contains 15 residues. Here the CDR3 DNA reads TGTGCCAGCAGCCAAGATCCTGTCCGTTCCTACGAGCAGTACTTC. This codes for CASSQDPVRSYEQYF.

This clone appeared many times. The rearrangement joins TRBV2 to TRBJ2-2; 8 bases align to TRBD1. The trim removed 4 bases at V and 5 bases at J, leaving 6 bases unmatched. Germline assignment: CDR1 SNHLY and CDR2 FYNNEI. CDR3 length equals 15 residues. CDR3 sequence (DNA): TGTGCCAGCAGTGGACAGGGGTCGAGGACCGGGGAGCTGTTTTTT. It translates to CASSGQGSRTGELFF.

Note on this clone: This specimen includes other DNA sequences encoding the same CDR3. The J gene is TRBJ1-1, the V gene TRBV7-2, with D maybe TRBD1 (5 bases). Germline V gives CDR1 SGHTA, CDR2 FQGNSA. CDR3 length equals 14 residues. Between the trimmed V and J ends, which lost 3 bases and 1 base, there was a span of 9 bases. CDR3 amino acids: CASSLRQRNTEAFF. The CDR3 DNA follows: TGTGCCAGCAGCTTGAGACAGCGGAACACTGAAGCTTTCTTT.

This chain joins TRBV5-1 and TRBJ2-5, with TRBD2 matching 8 bases. This CDR3 comprises 13 residues. The germline V gene has CDR1 SGHRS and CDR2 YFSETQ. V trimming: 7 bases; J trimming: 5 bases; junction bases outside the gene matches: 7. The CDR3 sequence is CASFRGGHETQYF. The CDR3 DNA follows: TGCGCCAGCTTTCGGGGGGGCCATGAGACCCAGTACTTC.

The chain links TRBV14 to TRBJ2-1; 8 bases agree with TRBD1. This CDR3 is 15 amino acids long. Germline V lookup: CDR1 SGHDN, CDR2 FVKESK. Trimming cost V 3 bases and J 4 bases; bases outside gene matches: 5. The CDR3 DNA sequence: TGTGCCAGCAGCCAGCCGGGACAGGCTTACAATGAGCAGTTCTTC. This encodes CASSQPGQAYNEQFF.

V is TRBV30 and J is TRBJ2-5; 7 nucleotides agree with TRBD2. Trimming took 4 bases from V and 1 from J; bases not matched to a gene: 6. The CDR3 length is 14 residues. Germline CDR1 GTSNPN, CDR2 SVGIG (reference sequence). The CDR3 DNA is TGTGCCTGGAAGACGGCGGGGGTCCAAGAGACCCAGTACTTC. It yields the protein CAWKTAGVQETQYF.

This chain joins TRBV11-2 and TRBJ1-5, with D uncertain. This CDR3 spans 15 amino acids. V was cut by 2 bases and J by 1 base, with 9 bases left in between. CDR1 is SGHAT, CDR2 FQNNGV, per germline. In DNA form, the CDR3 reads TGTGCCAGCAGCTTACAGGCGGGGAGCAATCAGCCCCAGCATTTT. Protein product: CASSLQAGSNQPQHF.

This clone was observed a few times. The chain carries TRBV4-3 and TRBJ2-3; D unclear. The germline V and J ends were trimmed by 1 base and 2 bases, with 4 bases remaining between them. Germline CDR1 is LGHNA and CDR2 is YSLEER. This CDR3 has 13 amino acids. Here the CDR3 reads CASSQAFTDTQYF. The CDR3 coding sequence is TGCGCCAGCAGCCAAGCCTTCACAGATACGCAGTATTTT.

The V call is TRBV2, the J call TRBJ2-1; 7 bases are shared with TRBD1. Looked up from germline, CDR1 is SNHLY and CDR2 is FYNNEI. Trimming at V came to 4 bases and at J to 9 bases, leaving 12 bases not matched to a gene. The CDR3 consists of 15 residues. In DNA, the CDR3 is TGTGCCAGCAGTGTGGAGACAGGGAACGGAGGTGAGCAGTTCTTC. Its protein product is CASSVETGNGGEQFF.